This T cell receptor beta chain is drawn from a study of OX40 agonist ivuxolimab in advanced cancers. Study overall: Earlier anti-PD-1, anti-PD-L1 or anti-CTLA-4 therapy was permitted; 35% to 50% had received some.

Notes on the study in general: Clonal expansion was seen in CD4+ and CD8+ blood T cells by week 6 at 0.1 to 3.0 mg/kg. Some patients without response likewise showed low normalized clonal expansion. Expanded peripheral T cell antigen specificity was not determined.

Details on this clone: Antigen: not known.

TCRdb keeps only in-frame clones here, not all; method: immunoSEQ multiplex PCR. This sample has approximately 63,000 clones, with 79% found just once. Germline V CDR1 and CDR2: MNHNY, SVGAGI (reference sequence). Trimming removed 10 bases from V and 3 bases from J, with 14 bases in between. There are 13 residues in the CDR3. Sequenced here: CD4+ or CD8+ T cells sorted from blood, sampled in a trial of the OX40 agonist ivuxolimab. This TCR was sampled from an adult with an advanced solid tumor such as melanoma, head and neck, liver or kidney cancer. The V gene is TRBV6-6, the J gene TRBJ2-3; D might be TRBD1 or TRBD2, each matching 6 bases. The CDR3 DNA reads TGTGCCACCCTTAGGAGGGGGACAGATACGCAGTATTTT. This gives the protein CATLRRGTDTQYF.